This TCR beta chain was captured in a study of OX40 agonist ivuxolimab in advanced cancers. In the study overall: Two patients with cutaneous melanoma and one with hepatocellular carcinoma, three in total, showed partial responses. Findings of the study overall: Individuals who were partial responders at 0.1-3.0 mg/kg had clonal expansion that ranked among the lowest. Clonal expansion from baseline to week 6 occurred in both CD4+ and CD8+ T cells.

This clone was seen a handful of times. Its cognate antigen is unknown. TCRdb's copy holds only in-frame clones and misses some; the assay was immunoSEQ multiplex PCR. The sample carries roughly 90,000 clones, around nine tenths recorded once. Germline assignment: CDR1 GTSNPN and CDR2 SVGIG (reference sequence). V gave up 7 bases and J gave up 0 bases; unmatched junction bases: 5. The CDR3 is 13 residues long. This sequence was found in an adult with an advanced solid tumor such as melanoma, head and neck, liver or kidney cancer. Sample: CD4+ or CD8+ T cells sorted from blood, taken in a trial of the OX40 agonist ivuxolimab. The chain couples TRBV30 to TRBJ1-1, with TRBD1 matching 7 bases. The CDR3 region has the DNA TGTGCCTCCTCGGACAGGATGAACACTGAAGCTTTCTTT. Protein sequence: CASSDRMNTEAFF.